Following are 23 T cell receptor beta chains from one sample sequenced in a study of blood T cells in healthy people across ages. Primed by a sample-barcoded 5' primer and a J-beta primer mix, a second PCR proceeded for about 7 to 11 cycles. Via MiXCR, TCRdb re-called the 5' RACE reads, giving one row per CDR3 protein. The sample shows approximately 1,000,000 distinct CDR3 sequences, under 45% of them seen only once. The sample comprised blood. Receptors were obtained from a woman aged 55-70 years in good health.

This clonotype was detected only once. V is TRBV15 and J is TRBJ2-4; TRBD1 is a possible D gene (5 bases). The CDR3 extends over 12 amino acids. Germline V gives CDR1 LNHNV, CDR2 YYDKDF (reference sequence). V was shortened by 11 bases and J by 5 bases, with 13 bases between the two germline ends. This CDR3 is CAATDTQNIQYF. DNA of the CDR3: TGTGCCGCCACGGACACCCAAAACATTCAGTACTTC. Drawing the rest from reference TRBV15 and TRBJ2-4, the complete variable domain is DAMVIQNPRYQVTQFGKPVTLSCSQTLNHNVMYWYQQKSSQAPKLLFHYYDKDFNNEADTPDNFQSRRPNTSFCFLDIRSPGLGDTAMYLCAATDTQNIQYFGAGTRLSVL.

This clonotype has more than one count but fewer than ten. The genes are TRBV28 and TRBJ1-5, with D possibly being TRBD1 (5 bases). The CDR3 contains 15 residues. In germline, CDR1 is MDHEN, CDR2 SYDVKM. The V and J ends lost 7 bases and 2 bases respectively, with 15 bases between them. The CDR3 is CASTNGGSRNQPQHF. The CDR3 nucleotides are TGTGCCAGCACCAACGGGGGTTCGCGCAATCAGCCCCAGCATTTT. The full variable domain, in which reference TRBV28 and TRBJ1-5 provide the parts outside the CDR3, is DVKVTQSSRYLVKRTGEKVFLECVQDMDHENMFWYRQDPGLGLRLIYFSYDVKMKEKGDIPEGYSVSREKKERFSLILESASTNQTSMYLCASTNGGSRNQPQHFGDGTRLSIL.

This chain links TRBV6-5 with TRBJ2-3, with 8 bases lining up with TRBD2. The ends lost 11 bases at V and 5 bases at J; junction bases unmatched: 6. The germline V gene encodes CDR1 MNHEY and CDR2 SVGAGI. The CDR3 runs 12 residues. The CDR3 is CAAAGVGDTQYF. CDR3 sequence (DNA): TGTGCCGCAGCGGGAGTAGGAGATACGCAGTATTTT.

The genes are TRBV12-3 or TRBV12-4 and TRBJ2-3; a possible D gene is TRBD2 (6 bases). This CDR3 comprises 13 residues. Trimming took 6 bases from V and 6 from J, leaving 13 bases between them. The CDR3 DNA is TGTGCCAGCAGCCAGACTAGTGAGGATACGCAGTATTTT. The encoded protein is CASSQTSEDTQYF.

This clonotype has more than one count but fewer than ten. The J gene is TRBJ1-6, the V gene TRBV7-9; D unresolved. Germline lookup yields CDR1 SEHNR and CDR2 FQNEAQ (reference sequence). This CDR3 has 14 residues. V was clipped by 7 bases and J by 7 bases, with 14 bases between them. The DNA of the CDR3 is TGTGCCAGCATCGACATGGGCGGGAATTCACCCCTCCACTTT. It codes for CASIDMGGNSPLHF.

This clonotype was observed a few times. The V and J genes are TRBV2 and TRBJ1-1, with 7 bases lining up with TRBD1. From germline, CDR1 is SNHLY and CDR2 FYNNEI. V was clipped by 8 bases and J by 3 bases; unmatched bases: 12. This CDR3 is 15 amino acids long. CDR3 in DNA: TGTGCCAGCGTGTCTCGACAGGGAGGACACACTGAAGCTTTCTTT. Encoded protein: CASVSRQGGHTEAFF.

The chain carries TRBV20-1 and TRBJ2-1; no firm D call. The CDR3 is 11 amino acids. Per the germline V gene, CDR1 is DFQATT and CDR2 is SNEGSKA (reference sequence). The V end lost 0 bases, the J end lost 8 bases, and 5 bases lay between the germline ends. CDR3 nucleotides: TGCAGTGCTAGAGATCGGGATGAGCAGTTCTTC. Encoded protein: CSARDRDEQFF.

This clonotype was observed a few times. The rearrangement links TRBV6-5 to TRBJ2-3, with a tentative D call TRBD2 (5 bases). V dropped 6 bases and J dropped 0 bases, with 13 bases sitting between them. Germline lookup yields CDR1 MNHEY and CDR2 SVGAGI. The CDR3 has 15 residues. The CDR3 protein is CASRSDGLSTDTQYF. Here the CDR3 DNA reads TGTGCCAGCAGGTCGGACGGACTCAGCACAGATACGCAGTATTTT.

This chain uses TRBV7-2 with TRBJ2-4; 9 bases map to TRBD1. The junction had 5 bases not matched to a gene; V was cut back by 3 bases and J by 8 bases. Per germline, CDR1 SGHTA and CDR2 FQGNSA. The CDR3 sequence is 14 residues long. This chain's CDR3 is CASSFGQGRDIQYF. DNA for the CDR3: TGTGCCAGCAGCTTCGGACAGGGGAGGGACATTCAGTACTTC.

The chain combines TRBV7-2 with TRBJ2-1; 7 bases match TRBD2. This CDR3 comprises 16 residues. Looked up from germline, CDR1 is SGHTA and CDR2 is FQGNSA. J was trimmed by 10 bases and V by 5 bases; bases with no gene match: 17. CDR3 bases: TGTGCCAGCAGCCTCCAAAGCGGGACGATCTCCTACGAGCAGTTCTTC. It translates to CASSLQSGTISYEQFF.

The chain recombines TRBV5-6 with TRBJ1-2; 7 bases agree with TRBD1. V lost 6 bases to trimming and J lost 7 bases; unmatched junction nucleotides: 6. This CDR3 has 12 amino acids. In germline, CDR1 is SGHDT, CDR2 YYEEEE. CDR3 sequence reads: CASTRTGIGYTF. The CDR3 nucleotides read TGTGCCAGCACACGGACAGGAATTGGCTACACCTTC.

The rearrangement joins TRBV7-3 to TRBJ2-1, with TRBD2 identical over 10 bases. Trimming removed 5 bases from V and 5 bases from J; junction bases left unmatched: 9. The CDR3 totals 16 residues. Germline V gene sequence: CDR1 SGHTA, CDR2 FQGTGA. The CDR3 spells CASSHRGTSVNNEQFF. CDR3 nucleotide sequence: TGTGCCAGCAGCCATAGGGGGACTAGCGTGAACAATGAGCAGTTCTTC.

The chain employs TRBV4-1 and TRBJ1-5, with unresolved D. Germline values: CDR1 MGHRA, CDR2 YSYEKL. There are 14 residues in the CDR3. V was pared by 2 bases and J by 1 base, with 6 bases between. DNA for the CDR3: TGCGCCAGCAGCCAACCACAGAGCAATCAGCCCCAGCATTTT. Its protein product is CASSQPQSNQPQHF.

Only one count was recorded for this clonotype. The CDR3 DNA sequence: TGTGCCAGCAGCCAAGATTGGGCCGGCGGGGGCTACACCTTC. It codes for CASSQDWAGGGYTF. The V gene is TRBV14, the J gene TRBJ1-2; D gene uncertain. V shed 0 bases and J shed 8 bases, with 13 bases lying between them. The V gene's germline CDR1 is SGHDN and CDR2 FVKESK. The CDR3 is 14 residues long.

The CDR3 protein is CAWSGRAGGYTF. CDR3 bases: TGTGCCTGGAGTGGCAGGGCTGGTGGCTACACCTTC. This chain connects TRBV30 to TRBJ1-2; tentatively, D is TRBD1 (5 bases). The CDR3 spans 12 residues. In germline, CDR1 is GTSNPN, CDR2 SVGIG (reference sequence). V lost 1 base and J lost 7, with 10 bases in between.

The chain joins TRBV7-7 to TRBJ2-1; TRBD1 agrees at 10 bases. The CDR3 totals 15 residues. Germline V CDR1 and CDR2: SSHAT, FNYEAQ (reference sequence). The junction had 2 bases not matched to a gene; V was cut back by 1 base and J by 5 bases. The CDR3 DNA is TGTGCCAGCAGCTTAGGACAGGGGGCAAACAATGAGCAGTTCTTC. This codes for CASSLGQGANNEQFF.

This chain uses TRBV28 with TRBJ2-3, with TRBD1 as a possible D gene (5 bases). The germline gives CDR1 MDHEN, CDR2 SYDVKM. The CDR3 has 15 residues. The ends were cut back, 5 bases at V and 0 bases at J, with 12 bases in the middle. In DNA form, the CDR3 reads TGTGCCAGCAGTACACAGGTTCCTAGCACAGATACGCAGTATTTT. Residues: CASSTQVPSTDTQYF.

A few counts support this clonotype. The chain carries TRBV7-9 and TRBJ2-7; D is unclear. CDR1 and CDR2 (germline): SEHNR, FQNEAQ (reference sequence). The V end was cut by 3 bases, the J end by 7 bases, with 19 bases between. The CDR3 loop spans 15 amino acids. The CDR3 reads CASSFFSGDSREQYF. The CDR3 DNA reads TGTGCCAGCAGCTTCTTCTCAGGTGATTCTAGGGAGCAGTACTTC.

The chain uses TRBV12-3 or TRBV12-4 and TRBJ1-4; TRBD1 matches at 7 bases. The V segment lost 6 bases and the J segment 8 bases; nucleotides outside the gene matches: 12. This CDR3 is built from 15 residues. The CDR3, as DNA: TGTGCCAGCAGCGCCAGGGGACAGTATCTAGAAAAACTGTTTTTT. It specifies CASSARGQYLEKLFF.

V and J are TRBV6-6 and TRBJ1-2; D perhaps matches TRBD1 (6 bases). Germline loops: CDR1 MNHNY, CDR2 SVGAGI (reference sequence). V was shortened by 0 bases and J by 8 bases, with 19 bases between the two germline ends. The CDR3 has 16 amino acids. The CDR3 coding sequence is TGTGCCAGCAGTTACTCGGGACTAGACAGGCTGGGGGGCTACACCTTC. Translated, it gives CASSYSGLDRLGGYTF.

This clonotype was counted ten times or more. The chain couples TRBV28 to TRBJ2-7; no clear D. The CDR3 is made up of 12 amino acids. Germline CDR1 is MDHEN and CDR2 is SYDVKM. V was trimmed by 5 bases and J by 12 bases, leaving 17 bases between them. The CDR3 spells CASSPSPRNRYF. The CDR3 coding sequence is TGTGCCAGCAGTCCTAGTCCCCGAAATAGGTACTTC.

This clonotype has only a few counts. The chain has TRBV4-2 and TRBJ2-1, with 11 bases lining up with TRBD2. This CDR3 has 16 residues. V trimming: 10 bases; J trimming: 2 bases; junction bases outside the gene matches: 10. Germline CDR1 reads LGHNA; CDR2 reads YNFKEQ. The CDR3 bases are TGTGCCACCACACCTCAGACTAGCGGGGCCTACAATGAGCAGTTCTTC. This codes for CATTPQTSGAYNEQFF.

This clonotype turned up a few times. This chain links TRBV5-6 with TRBJ2-3, with D possibly called TRBD1 or TRBD2 (5 bases each). Trimming stripped 2 bases from V and 6 bases from J, with 16 bases between. CDR3 length: 15 amino acids. Germline V gene data show CDR1 as SGHDT and CDR2 as YYEEEE. In nucleotides, the CDR3 is TGTGCCAGCAGCTTATGGGACGCGCGTACGGATACGCAGTATTTT. This encodes CASSLWDARTDTQYF.